Listed here is a single TCR beta chain. This clonotype has more than one count but fewer than ten. What this receptor recognizes is not known. It has no much larger one-base neighbor in the sample; base qualities were not kept. The sample is drawn from a study of T cells in Graves' hyperthyroidism and ophthalmopathy (dated by TCRdb to between 2018 and 2021). Regarding the complete study: Peripheral blood samples were taken at initial diagnosis, before any treatment was given. To identify TCR V-J signatures that set the groups apart, the researchers used a discovery cohort of 100 patients, made up of 43 with Graves' ophthalmopathy and some 55 with stable Graves' hyperthyroidism. Whether ophthalmopathy could be predicted prospectively was tested in an independent validation cohort made up of some 20 hyperthyroidism patients plus 17 patients who later progressed to ophthalmopathy. For training and testing, the roughly 93 patients in the discovery cohort were randomly divided in a 7:3 ratio. Thyroid tissue and blood T-cell repertoires from six Graves' hyperthyroidism patients were also compared in the study. After blood sampling, hyperthyroidism patients were treated with methimazole at a starting dose of 30 mg daily, and ophthalmopathy patients were treated with high-dose intravenous methylprednisolone. The paper reports TCR Vbeta CDR3 sequencing of over 120 peripheral blood samples: 43 ophthalmopathy, 70 to 85 hyperthyroidism and 17 progressor patients.

Ophthalmopathy patients had moderately to severely active disease, Clinical Activity Score of at least 3, NOSPECS grade of at least 4, and duration under 3 months. Exclusion was applied to patients with uncontrolled infections, other autoimmune diseases, pregnancy or lactation. Clinical symptoms, serum thyroxine and TRAb, thyroid ultrasound, and orbital computed tomography formed the basis for the diagnoses. PBMCs were isolated from 7.5 to 10 ml of fresh peripheral blood by Ficoll-Paque density gradient centrifugation. Total RNA was extracted with Trizol reagent, and quality was checked on an Agilent 2100 Bioanalyzer. Overall study outcomes, separate from this receptor: During validation, the model predicted progression to ophthalmopathy a median of about 6.5 months ahead of onset, with 60% to 71% sensitivity and almost 75% specificity. No statistical method was used to fix the sample size in advance, and group allocation was not hidden from the investigators. In cross-validation, a model built on a 13 V-J signature told ophthalmopathy apart from stable hyperthyroidism with 87.88% sensitivity and 81% to 82% specificity, and in testing the same model reached 80%/75%. Most expanded thyroid clonotypes (frequency above 0.001) were also found in blood, which suggests that blood repertoires may mirror thyroid immune responses.

Trimming takes 4 bases from V and 8 bases from J, and the germline ends sit 15 bases apart. As encoded in the germline V gene, CDR1 is MNHNS while CDR2 is SASEGT. The CDR3 goes from the cysteine to the phenylalanine over 14 residues. Here the CDR3 DNA is all that survives: 42 bases in frame from base 1. The TCR beta CDR3 regions were amplified from the RNA transcripts. For the first round of RT-PCR on the TCR CDR3, the HTBI primer set was used together with the Qiagen OneStep RT-PCR kit. Libraries were constructed in a second round of multiplex PCR, after which size selection and purification were performed. Libraries were sequenced paired-end with 100 bp reads on an Illumina HiSeq2000. The authors processed their data as follows. Raw data were processed with SOAPnuke, discarding reads with adapters, uncalled bases, mean Phred below 15, or no exact constant-primer or identifier match. COPE v1.2.5 was used to merge high-quality paired reads, and clonotypes were defined as unique nucleotide sequences. MiTCR v1.1 was used to align clonotypes to the IMGT TRBV, TRBD and TRBJ reference segments. Only V-J combinations with frequency above 0.0001, covering roughly 99% of repertoires, were analysed. A TCS score was defined as the ratio of F50 (clonal expansion) to E x V (chaos), with BLOSUM62-based TCRdist applied between CDR3 peptides within each V-J. Welch's t-statistics and random forest reduced 500 to 650 V-J features to roughly 13, which were used in a naive Bayes classifier (R e1071). Clones were called with MiXCR by TCRdb after fastp trimmed the public reads at Q25, and only in-frame beta chains were retained. Rows are unified per CDR3 protein, each entry keeping the most common DNA and genes. Here the V and J calls rest on TCRdb's processing, not on the authors' analysis. The sample table records around 350,000 distinct CDR3 sequences; over 12% of these occur just once. About 20% of the sample goes to the ten largest clones.

Sequenced material: blood. This clonotype was sampled from a woman in her sixties with Graves' ophthalmopathy. The sequence is built from TRBV6-1 and TRBJ2-1; the D gene is not confidently resolved. The DNA reads as follows: TGTGCCAGCAGTGGCCCTTCTTCATCGGATGAGCAGTTCTTC. It translates as CASSGPSSSDEQFF.